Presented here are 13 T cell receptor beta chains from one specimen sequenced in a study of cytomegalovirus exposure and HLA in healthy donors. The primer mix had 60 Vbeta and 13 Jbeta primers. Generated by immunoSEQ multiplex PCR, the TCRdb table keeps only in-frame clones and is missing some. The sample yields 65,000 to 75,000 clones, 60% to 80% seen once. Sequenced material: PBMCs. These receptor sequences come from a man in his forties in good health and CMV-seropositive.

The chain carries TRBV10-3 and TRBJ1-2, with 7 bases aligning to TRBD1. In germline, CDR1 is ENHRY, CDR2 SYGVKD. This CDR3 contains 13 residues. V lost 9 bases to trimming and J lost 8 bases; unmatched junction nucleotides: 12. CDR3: CAINRLAGGGYTF. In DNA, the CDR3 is TGTGCCATTAACCGACTTGCAGGGGGAGGCTACACCTTC.

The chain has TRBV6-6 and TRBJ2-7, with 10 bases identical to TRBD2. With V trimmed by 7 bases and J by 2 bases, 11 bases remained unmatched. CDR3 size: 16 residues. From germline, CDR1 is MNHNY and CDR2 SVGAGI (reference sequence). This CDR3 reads CASNRAGLAFPYEQYF. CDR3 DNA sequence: TGTGCCAGCAATAGGGCGGGACTAGCGTTTCCCTACGAGCAGTACTTC.

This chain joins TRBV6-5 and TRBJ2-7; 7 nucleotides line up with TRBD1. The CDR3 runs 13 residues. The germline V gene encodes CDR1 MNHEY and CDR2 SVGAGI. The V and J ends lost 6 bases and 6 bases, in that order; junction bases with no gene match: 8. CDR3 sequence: CASSPNRGREQYF. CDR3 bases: TGTGCCAGCAGCCCTAACAGGGGACGCGAGCAGTACTTC.

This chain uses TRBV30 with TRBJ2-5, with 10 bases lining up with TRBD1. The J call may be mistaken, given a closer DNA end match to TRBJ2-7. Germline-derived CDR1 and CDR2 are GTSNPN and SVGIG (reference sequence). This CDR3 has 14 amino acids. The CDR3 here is CAWGHRDRGYEQYF. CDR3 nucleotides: TGTGCCTGGGGTCATCGGGACAGGGGTTACGAGCAGTACTTC.

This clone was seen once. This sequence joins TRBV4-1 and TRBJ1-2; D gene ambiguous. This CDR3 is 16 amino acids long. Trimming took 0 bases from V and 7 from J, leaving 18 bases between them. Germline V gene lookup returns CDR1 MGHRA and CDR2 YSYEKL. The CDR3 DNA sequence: TGCGCCAGCAGCCAAGAACCGCATGCGGACGGAGGTGGCTACACCTTC. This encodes CASSQEPHADGGGYTF.

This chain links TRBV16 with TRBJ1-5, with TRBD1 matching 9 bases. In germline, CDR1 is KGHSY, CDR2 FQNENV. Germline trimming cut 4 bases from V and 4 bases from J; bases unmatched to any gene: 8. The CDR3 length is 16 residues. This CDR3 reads CASSLSPGQGNQPQHF. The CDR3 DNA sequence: TGTGCCAGCAGCCTCTCTCCGGGACAGGGTAATCAGCCCCAGCATTTT.

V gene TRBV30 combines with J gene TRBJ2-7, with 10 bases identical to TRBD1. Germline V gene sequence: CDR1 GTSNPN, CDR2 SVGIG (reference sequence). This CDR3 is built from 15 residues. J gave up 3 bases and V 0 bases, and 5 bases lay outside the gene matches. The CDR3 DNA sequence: TGTGCCTGGAGTGTAGGGCGGACAGGGGGCTACGAGCAGTACTTC. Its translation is CAWSVGRTGGYEQYF.

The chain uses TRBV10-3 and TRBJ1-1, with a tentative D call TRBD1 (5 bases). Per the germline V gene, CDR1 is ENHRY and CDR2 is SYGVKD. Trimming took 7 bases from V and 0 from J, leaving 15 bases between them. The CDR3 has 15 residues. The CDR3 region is CAINDEGVVNTEAFF. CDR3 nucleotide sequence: TGTGCCATCAACGATGAAGGGGTAGTGAACACTGAAGCTTTCTTT.

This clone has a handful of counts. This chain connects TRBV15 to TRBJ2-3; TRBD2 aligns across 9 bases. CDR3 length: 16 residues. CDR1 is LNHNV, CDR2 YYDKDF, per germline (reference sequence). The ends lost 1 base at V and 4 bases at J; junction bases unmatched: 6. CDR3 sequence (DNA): TGTGCCACCAGCAGAGTAGGGCTAGCGGGACCAGATACGCAGTATTTT. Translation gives CATSRVGLAGPDTQYF.

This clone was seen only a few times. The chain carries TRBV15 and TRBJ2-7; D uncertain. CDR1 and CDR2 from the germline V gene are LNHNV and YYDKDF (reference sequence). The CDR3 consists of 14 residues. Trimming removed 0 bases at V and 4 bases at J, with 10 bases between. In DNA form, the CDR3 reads TGTGCCACCAGCAGAGATTTTGGGCAGTACGAGCAGTACTTC. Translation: CATSRDFGQYEQYF.

CDR3 protein: CAWSPAAGGPGELFF. The CDR3 DNA follows: TGTGCCTGGAGTCCCGCAGCGGGAGGGCCCGGGGAGCTGTTTTTT. V and J are TRBV30 and TRBJ2-2; 10 nucleotides match TRBD2. The CDR3 has 15 residues. CDR1 and CDR2 (germline): GTSNPN, SVGIG (reference sequence). V shed 2 bases, J shed 6 bases, and the junction held 6 bases outside the gene matches.

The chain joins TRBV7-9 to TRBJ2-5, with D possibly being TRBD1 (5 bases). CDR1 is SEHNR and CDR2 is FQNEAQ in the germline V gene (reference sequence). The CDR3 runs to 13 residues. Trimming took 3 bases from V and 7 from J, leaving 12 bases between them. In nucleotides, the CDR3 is TGTGCCAGCAGCTTCGAAATGCAGGGGACCCAGTACTTC. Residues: CASSFEMQGTQYF.

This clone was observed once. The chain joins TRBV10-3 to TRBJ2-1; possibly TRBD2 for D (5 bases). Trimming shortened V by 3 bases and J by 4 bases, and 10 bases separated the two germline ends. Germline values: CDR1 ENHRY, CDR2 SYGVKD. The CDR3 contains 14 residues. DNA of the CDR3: TGTGCCATCAGTGAACCCACTAGGTACAATGAGCAGTTCTTC. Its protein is CAISEPTRYNEQFF.